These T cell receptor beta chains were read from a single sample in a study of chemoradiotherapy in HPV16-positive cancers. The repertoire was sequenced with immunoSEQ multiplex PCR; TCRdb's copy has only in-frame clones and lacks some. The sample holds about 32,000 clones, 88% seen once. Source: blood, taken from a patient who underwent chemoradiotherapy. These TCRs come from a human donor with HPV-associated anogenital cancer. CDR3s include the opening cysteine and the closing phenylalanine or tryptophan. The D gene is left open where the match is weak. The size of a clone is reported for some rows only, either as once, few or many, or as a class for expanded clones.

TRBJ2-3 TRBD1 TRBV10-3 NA TGTGCCATCAGCCAGGGGGTCGCAGATACGCAGTATTTT CAISQGVADTQYF
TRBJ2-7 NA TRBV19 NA TGTGCCAGTAGTATTTTCATCTCCTACGAGCAGTACTTC CASSIFISYEQYF
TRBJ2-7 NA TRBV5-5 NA TGTGCCAGCAGCTTGACTCTCCTGTCCTACGAGCAGTACTTC CASSLTLLSYEQYF
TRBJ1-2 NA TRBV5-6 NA TGTGCCAGCAGCCTGCCCGGAGGAGGGCAGACGGGCTATGGCTACACCTTC CASSLPGGGQTGYGYTF
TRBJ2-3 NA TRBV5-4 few TGTGCCAGCAGCTCCTTAGGTGTAGATACGCAGTATTTT CASSSLGVDTQYF
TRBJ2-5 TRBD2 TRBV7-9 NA TGTGCCAGCAGCTTAGGACTAGCGGTAGAGACCCAGTACTTC CASSLGLAVETQYF
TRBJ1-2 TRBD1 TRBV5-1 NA TGCGCCAGCAGAACCGGGACAGGGGCTTATGGCTACACCTTC CASRTGTGAYGYTF
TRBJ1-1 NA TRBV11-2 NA TGTGCCAGCAGCTCCCAACTGAACACTGAAGCTTTCTTT CASSSQLNTEAFF
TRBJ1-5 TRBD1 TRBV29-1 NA TGCAGCGCAGGACAGGGGGGAAATCAGCCCCAGCATTTT CSAGQGGNQPQHF
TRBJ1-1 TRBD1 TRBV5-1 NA TGCGCCAGCAGCCTAGGACAGGGGAAAGCTTTCTTT CASSLGQGKAFF
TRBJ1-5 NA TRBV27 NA TGTGCCAGCAGTTTATCCCCAGATAGCAATCAGCCCCAGCATTTT CASSLSPDSNQPQHF
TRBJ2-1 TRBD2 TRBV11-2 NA TGTGCCAGCAGCCCCTACGGGGCGGGAGAGGATGAGCAGTTCTTC CASSPYGAGEDEQFF
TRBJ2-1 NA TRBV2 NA TGTGCCAGCAGTGGCGGGTACAATGAGCAGTTCTTC CASSGGYNEQFF
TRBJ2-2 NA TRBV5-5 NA TGTGCCAGCATCCGAAACCCGGAGTGGGTTACCGGGGAGCTGTTTTTT CASIRNPEWVTGELFF
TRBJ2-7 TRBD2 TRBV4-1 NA TGCGCCAGCAGCCCGACTAGCGGCGGACCGTACGAGCAGTACTTC CASSPTSGGPYEQYF
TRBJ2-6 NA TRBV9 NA TGTGCCAGCAGCGGACAGGTCTTCTCTGGGGCCAACGTCCTGACTTTC CASSGQVFSGANVLTF
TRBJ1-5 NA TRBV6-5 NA TGTGCCAGCAGTTACGGTGGTGAGAACCAGCCCCAGCATTTT CASSYGGENQPQHF
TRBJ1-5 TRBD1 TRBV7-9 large TGTGCCAGCAGCTCCCCCACAGGGGTAGGCAATCAGCCCCAGCATTTT CASSSPTGVGNQPQHF
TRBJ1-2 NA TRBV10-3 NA TGTGCCATCAGTGAATCCAACTATGGCTACACCTTC CAISESNYGYTF
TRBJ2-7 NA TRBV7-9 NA TGTGCCAGCAGCCCGCAAGGGCGGAGAAGGGGCGAGCGGTACTTC CASSPQGRRRGERYF
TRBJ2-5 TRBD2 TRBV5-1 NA TGCGCCAGCAGCTCCACGGGACTAGCGCTCCAAGAGACCCAGTACTTC CASSSTGLALQETQYF
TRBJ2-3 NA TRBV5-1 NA TGCGCCAGCAGCCTGGCGGGGGCCCTCACAGATACGCAGTATTTT CASSLAGALTDTQYF
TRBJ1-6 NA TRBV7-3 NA TGTGCCAGCAGCTCCACCAGGGATTCACCCCTCCACTTT CASSSTRDSPLHF
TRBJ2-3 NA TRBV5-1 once TGCGCCAGCAGCTTGGGTGGGGGGCCTAGCACAGATACGCAGTATTTT CASSLGGGPSTDTQYF
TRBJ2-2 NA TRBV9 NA TGTGCCAGCAGCGGGGCGGCGGAGGGGGAGCTGTTTTTT CASSGAAEGELFF
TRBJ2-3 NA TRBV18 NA TGTGCCAGCTCACAGGGAAGCACAGATACGCAGTATTTT CASSQGSTDTQYF
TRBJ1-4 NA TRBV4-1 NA TGCGCCAGCAACCCCGGGCAGGGAGGGAGAACTAATGAAAAACTGTTTTTT CASNPGQGGRTNEKLFF
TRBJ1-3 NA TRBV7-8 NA TGTGCCAGCAGCTACGGACGGGTCCCTAGAAACACCATATATTTT CASSYGRVPRNTIYF
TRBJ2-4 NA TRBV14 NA TGTGCCAGCAGCCAGGGGCGCGGCATTCAGTACTTC CASSQGRGIQYF
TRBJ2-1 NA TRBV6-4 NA TGTGCCAGCAGTGAAGGGGCCTACAATGAGCAGTTCTTC CASSEGAYNEQFF
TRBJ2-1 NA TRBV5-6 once TGTGCCAGCAGCCCGGGACTGGGGCCATTGTACAATGAGCAGTTCTTC CASSPGLGPLYNEQFF
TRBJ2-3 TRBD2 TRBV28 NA TGTGCCACCCGTCGGGGCGGGGGGGATACGCAGTATTTT CATRRGGGDTQYF
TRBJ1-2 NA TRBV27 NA TGTGCCAGCAGTATCCACCGGGCCCAACTATCCGGCTACACCTTC CASSIHRAQLSGYTF
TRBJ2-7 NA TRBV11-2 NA TGTGCCAGCAGCTTAGTAGGTGACGAGCAGTACTTC CASSLVGDEQYF
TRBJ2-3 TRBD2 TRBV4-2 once TGTGCCAGCAGCCAAGGATCATCTAGCGGGGGTTCAGATACGCAGTATTTT CASSQGSSSGGSDTQYF
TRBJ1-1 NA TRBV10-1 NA TGCGCCAGCAGTGCAGGACAGATTGCTGAAGCTTTCTTT CASSAGQIAEAFF
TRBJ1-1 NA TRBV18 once TGTGCCAGCTCACCACAGGGGATGAACACTGAAGCTTTCTTT CASSPQGMNTEAFF
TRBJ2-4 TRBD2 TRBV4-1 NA TGCGCCAGCAGCCACGCCAGGGTCGGGGGGATAGCCAAAAACATTCAGTACTTC CASSHARVGGIAKNIQYF
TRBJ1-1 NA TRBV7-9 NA TGTGCCAGCAGACCCTCTACGGGGCTCATGGTGGAAGCTTTCTTT CASRPSTGLMVEAFF
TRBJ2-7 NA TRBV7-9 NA TGTGCCAGCAGCCGTCCCGCGACAGGACACTACGAGCAGTACTTC CASSRPATGHYEQYF
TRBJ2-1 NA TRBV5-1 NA TGCGCCAGCAGCCCGGAAACGGATAGCAGCAATGAGCAGTTCTTC CASSPETDSSNEQFF
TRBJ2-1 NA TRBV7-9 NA TGTGCCAGCAGCTTAGCGCGCAATGAGCAGTTCTTC CASSLARNEQFF
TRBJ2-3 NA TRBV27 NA TGTGCCAGCAGTTCCCAGGATACGCAGTATTTT CASSSQDTQYF
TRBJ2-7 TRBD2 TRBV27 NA TGTGCCAGCAGTTTATCCCTAGCGGGAGTGACCTACGAGCAGTACTTC CASSLSLAGVTYEQYF
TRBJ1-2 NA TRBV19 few TGTGCCAGTAGTATGGGACCGGACAGTGGAGGCTACACCTTC CASSMGPDSGGYTF
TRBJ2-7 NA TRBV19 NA TGTGCCAGTAGTTTGCGGGCGGATAGTGCGTACGAGCAGTACTTC CASSLRADSAYEQYF
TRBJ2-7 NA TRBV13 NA TGTGCCAGCAGCTTAGGAGACAGGCTGAGCTCCTACGAGCAGTACTTC CASSLGDRLSSYEQYF
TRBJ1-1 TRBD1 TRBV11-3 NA TGTGCCAGCAGCTTAGGAGAGACAGGGACTGAAGCTTTCTTT CASSLGETGTEAFF
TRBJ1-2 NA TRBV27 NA TGTGCCAGCAGTTCCACAGGCCTAAGCGGCTATGGCTACACCTTC CASSSTGLSGYGYTF
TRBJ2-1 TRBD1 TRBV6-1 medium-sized TGTGCCAGCGTGACAGGGCACAATGAGCAGTTCTTC CASVTGHNEQFF